Below are 9 T cell receptor beta chains sequenced from a single sample in a study of shared clonotypes between healthy human individuals (dated by TCRdb to the early 2020s). The library was generated by the immunoSEQ multiplex PCR assay. TCRdb carries this immuneACCESS record with in-frame sequences only. Its versions omit some clonotypes, under half of them owing to an unresolved V gene in the studies checked, with the rest unexplained. A total of over a million clones appear in this sample, 65% to 80% of them only once. Roughly 1.4% of the sample lies in the top ten. Material: memory CD4+ T cells sorted from blood. Read against the paper, the sample's cell subset or site label means: CD45RA-negative fraction. Receptors were obtained from a man between 18 and 35 years old in good health.

The CDR3 here is CASSGNYRFSETQYF. In DNA, the CDR3 is TGTGCCAGTAGTGGGAACTACAGGTTTTCGGAGACCCAGTACTTC. The V call is TRBV19, the J call TRBJ2-5, with D possibly TRBD1 on 5 matching bases. The CDR3 length is 15 residues. Germline loops: CDR1 LNHDA, CDR2 SQIVND (reference sequence). V was pared by 5 bases and J by 5 bases, with 18 bases between.

The chain has TRBV7-9 and TRBJ2-5; TRBD2 is a possible D gene (5 bases). This CDR3 contains 15 residues. Germline CDR1 reads SEHNR; CDR2 reads FQNEAQ (reference sequence). Trimming pared 5 bases from V and 1 base from J, leaving 14 bases between. The CDR3 nucleotides are TGTGCCAGCAGCCCACCCGGGGTACTCCAAGAGACCCAGTACTTC. This translates into CASSPPGVLQETQYF.

V is TRBV27 and J is TRBJ2-5; 8 bases line up with TRBD1. Trimming at V came to 4 bases and at J to 4 bases, leaving 2 bases not matched to a gene. The CDR3 spans 13 residues. Germline loops: CDR1 MNHEY, CDR2 SMNVEV (reference sequence). The CDR3 DNA sequence: TGTGCCAGCAGTTCAGGGGGCCGAGAGACCCAGTACTTC. Protein sequence: CASSSGGRETQYF.

As regards this clone: Other DNA sequences in this sample translate to the same CDR3. The V gene is TRBV7-8, the J gene TRBJ2-7; D remains ambiguous. The CDR3 totals 13 residues. Looked up from germline, CDR1 is SGHVS and CDR2 is FQNEAQ. The V and J ends lost 0 bases and 6 bases respectively, with 9 bases between them. CDR3: CASSLALGREQYF. Here the CDR3 DNA reads TGTGCCAGCAGCTTAGCGCTGGGCCGCGAGCAGTACTTC.

The chain combines TRBV7-9 with TRBJ2-7; no clear D. This CDR3 is built from 13 residues. Trimming stripped 3 bases from V and 5 bases from J, with 11 bases between. Per germline, CDR1 SEHNR and CDR2 FQNEAQ (reference sequence). The CDR3 nucleotides are TGTGCCAGCAGCTTCCACACTCGGGACGAGCAGTACTTC. It encodes CASSFHTRDEQYF.

This clone was detected only once. The V call is TRBV6-5, the J call TRBJ2-7; 10 positions match TRBD2. The V segment lost 6 bases and the J segment 5 bases; nucleotides outside the gene matches: 7. Germline values: CDR1 MNHEY, CDR2 SVGAGI. This CDR3 is 14 amino acids long. The CDR3 is CASRLGLASDEQYF. Here the CDR3 DNA reads TGTGCCAGCAGACTGGGACTAGCGTCCGACGAGCAGTACTTC.

This chain joins TRBV18 and TRBJ2-6; D could derive from TRBD1 or TRBD2 (5 bases each). Per germline, CDR1 KGHSH and CDR2 LQKENI. There are 20 residues in the CDR3. The V end lost 0 bases, the J end lost 0 bases, and 18 bases lay between the germline ends. The CDR3 coding sequence is TGTGCCAGCTCACCACCTGGGGGTTCTCGACTTCTCTCTGGGGCCAACGTCCTGACTTTC. Protein sequence: CASSPPGGSRLLSGANVLTF.

This chain joins TRBV2 and TRBJ1-5, with TRBD1 matching 7 bases. The length of the CDR3 is 14 residues. The J segment lost 6 bases and the V segment lost 6 bases, leaving 8 bases of the junction unmatched. Per germline, CDR1 SNHLY and CDR2 FYNNEI. CDR3 loop: CASRAETGSQPQHF. The CDR3, as DNA: TGTGCCAGCAGAGCCGAGACAGGGAGTCAGCCCCAGCATTTT.

This clone came up a few times. V gene TRBV2 combines with J gene TRBJ2-1; TRBD2 matches 8 bases. Germline V gives CDR1 SNHLY, CDR2 FYNNEI. The CDR3 runs to 17 residues. The J segment lost 3 bases and the V segment lost 3 bases, leaving 10 bases of the junction unmatched. In nucleotides, the CDR3 is TGTGCCAGCAGTGATTTGCGGGAGGTTAATCTCTACAATGAGCAGTTCTTC. This sequence encodes CASSDLREVNLYNEQFF.